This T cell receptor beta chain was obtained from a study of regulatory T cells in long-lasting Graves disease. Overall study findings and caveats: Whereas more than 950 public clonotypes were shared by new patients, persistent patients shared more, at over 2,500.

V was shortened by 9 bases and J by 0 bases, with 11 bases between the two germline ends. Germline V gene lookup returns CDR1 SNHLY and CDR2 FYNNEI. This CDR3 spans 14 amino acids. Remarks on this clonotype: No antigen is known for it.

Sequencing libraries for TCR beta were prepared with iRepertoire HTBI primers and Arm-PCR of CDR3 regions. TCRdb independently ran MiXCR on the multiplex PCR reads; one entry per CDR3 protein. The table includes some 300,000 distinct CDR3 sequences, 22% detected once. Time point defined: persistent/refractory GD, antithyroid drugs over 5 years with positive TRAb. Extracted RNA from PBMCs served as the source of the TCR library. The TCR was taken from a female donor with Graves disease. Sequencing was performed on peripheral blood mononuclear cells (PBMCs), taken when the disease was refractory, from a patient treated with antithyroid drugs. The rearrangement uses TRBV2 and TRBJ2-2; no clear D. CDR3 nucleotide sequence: TGTGCCAGGGCCTACCACGCGAACACCGGGGAGCTGTTTTTT. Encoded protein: CARAYHANTGELFF.